These T cell receptor beta chains were read from a single sample in a study of identical twins. TCRdb independently ran MiXCR on the 5' RACE reads; one entry per CDR3 protein. The sample has approximately 690,000 distinct CDR3 sequences; 5.5% to 6.5% are singletons. Sequenced: naive T cells sorted from blood. Source of these receptors: a man aged 18 to 30 in good health. Both conserved end residues are part of each CDR3. D genes are given only for firm matches. Clone size is shown for a subset of rows, as once, few, many or a class of expanded clone.

clone_size,d_call,j_call,v_call,cdr3_nt,cdr3_aa
few,.,TRBJ2-1,TRBV29-1,TGCAGCGTGAACCCCGTGTTGAACAACAATGAGCAGTTCTTC,CSVNPVLNNNEQFF
.,TRBD2,TRBJ2-5,TRBV20-1,TGCAGTGCACGGGATTTAGCGGGAGGTGGAGAGACCCAGTACTTC,CSARDLAGGGETQYF
few,.,TRBJ1-5,TRBV7-2,TGTGCCAGCAGCCTACGCGGATGGAGTCTCGGGGGCAATCAGCCCCAGCATTTT,CASSLRGWSLGGNQPQHF
many,.,TRBJ1-1,TRBV5-1,TGCGCCAGCAGCTGGATCAGTGTGGGCACTGAAGCTTTCTTT,CASSWISVGTEAFF
many,TRBD2,TRBJ2-1,TRBV27,TGTGCCAGCAGTTTAGCCGGACTAGCGGGAGGTGGAGTTGAGCAGTTCTTC,CASSLAGLAGGGVEQFF
many,.,TRBJ1-1,TRBV29-1,TGCAGCACCCAGGAGGGCACTGAAGCTTTCTTT,CSTQEGTEAFF
many,.,TRBJ2-2,TRBV6-5,TGTGCCAGCAGTTACAGGAGCGGAGAGGGGACCGGGGAGCTGTTTTTT,CASSYRSGEGTGELFF
few,TRBD1,TRBJ1-2,TRBV27,TGTGCCAGCAGTCCTCGGACAGGCGCAAGCAGAGGCTACACCTTC,CASSPRTGASRGYTF
many,TRBD2,TRBJ2-5,TRBV20-1,TGCAGTCGACTAGCGGGAGGGCCGGCCCCTCAAGAGACCCAGTACTTC,CSRLAGGPAPQETQYF
many,.,TRBJ2-2,TRBV29-1,TGCAGCGTTGGGGGGGCCATTGGCACCGGGGAGCTGTTTTTT,CSVGGAIGTGELFF
few,TRBD2,TRBJ2-1,TRBV11-1,TGTGCCAGCAGCGGCTCTAGCGGGGCTTTCCCGCAGTTCTTC,CASSGSSGAFPQFF
few,.,TRBJ1-2,TRBV6-5,TGTGCCAGCAGTTACTCGTTGGACGGAGCTAACTATGGCTACACCTTC,CASSYSLDGANYGYTF
.,TRBD2,TRBJ2-1,TRBV9,TGTGCCAGCAGCAGAGGGACTAGCGGGACTGAGCAGTTCTTC,CASSRGTSGTEQFF
many,.,TRBJ2-3,TRBV5-1,TGCGCCAGCAACCTAGATGGTAGTACTAGCACAGATACGCAGTATTTT,CASNLDGSTSTDTQYF
few,.,TRBJ2-6,TRBV29-1,TGCAGCGTTGAAGGGGGGTGGGGAGCAGGGGCCAACGTCCTGACTTTC,CSVEGGWGAGANVLTF
few,.,TRBJ2-3,TRBV28,TGTGCCAGCAACCCCGATGGGTACCGGGGCGCAGATACGCAGTATTTT,CASNPDGYRGADTQYF
few,TRBD1,TRBJ2-5,TRBV11-1,TGTGCCAGCAGCCTCCGAGGGAATCGGGACAGGGGGCAAGAGACCCAGTACTTC,CASSLRGNRDRGQETQYF
.,TRBD2,TRBJ2-3,TRBV18,TGTGCCAGCTCACCCCCGACTAGCGGGAGTGGCACAGATACGCAGTATTTT,CASSPPTSGSGTDTQYF
few,.,TRBJ2-1,TRBV7-2,TGTGCCAGCAGCTTAGGCTCGGGCAGTCCGGGGGATGAGCAGTTCTTC,CASSLGSGSPGDEQFF
.,.,TRBJ2-7,TRBV7-9,TGTGCCAGCAGCCACAACGAGGGAGCCTACGAGCAGTACTTC,CASSHNEGAYEQYF
few,.,TRBJ2-1,TRBV4-1,TGCGCCAGCAGCCAATCCTCTGGCGGGCCCCCTACCGATGAGCAGTTCTTC,CASSQSSGGPPTDEQFF
many,.,TRBJ2-3,TRBV20-1,TGCAGTGGCGTGGATATTAGGGCAGATACGCAGTATTTT,CSGVDIRADTQYF
many,TRBD2,TRBJ2-1,TRBV7-6,TGTGCCAGCAGCTTAGCCACCCTAGCGGGAACATACAATGAGCAGTTCTTC,CASSLATLAGTYNEQFF
many,TRBD2,TRBJ2-1,TRBV7-2,TGTGCCAGCAGAAAGCGGGAAAGCTCCTACAATGAGCAGTTCTTC,CASRKRESSYNEQFF
many,TRBD1,TRBJ2-1,TRBV5-1,TGCGCCAGCAGCTTGGACAGGGGGCGCGTCCGTGAAGATGAGCAGTTCTTC,CASSLDRGRVREDEQFF
many,.,TRBJ1-1,TRBV7-2,TGTGCCAGCAGCTGGCCGACTGAAGCTTTCTTT,CASSWPTEAFF
many,.,TRBJ2-5,TRBV5-5,TGTGCCAGCAGCTTGGGCTCAGGGTTGATGTTTGAGACCCAGTACTTC,CASSLGSGLMFETQYF
many,.,TRBJ1-5,TRBV7-2,TGTGCCAGCAGCTTAGCCCCTTATAGCAATCAGCCCCAGCATTTT,CASSLAPYSNQPQHF
many,.,TRBJ1-3,TRBV20-1,TGCAGTGCTCAAGACAGACGCTCTGGAAACACCATATATTTT,CSAQDRRSGNTIYF
.,.,TRBJ1-3,TRBV12-3/TRBV12-4,TGTGCCAGCAGCGTCGACAGGAGCTCTGGAAACACCATATATTTT,CASSVDRSSGNTIYF
few,.,TRBJ1-5,TRBV20-1,TGCAGTGCTAGAGATCGGCTCAATCAGCCCCAGCATTTT,CSARDRLNQPQHF
.,.,TRBJ2-5,TRBV5-5,TGTGCCAGCAGGTTGAGACCGGGGATGGAGACCCAGTACTTC,CASRLRPGMETQYF
many,.,TRBJ2-1,TRBV29-1,TGCAGCGTTGAAACGACTACTCTCTACAATGAGCAGTTCTTC,CSVETTTLYNEQFF
few,.,TRBJ2-7,TRBV7-6,TGTGCCAGCCTGGGACCTGGTAGCGAGCAGTACTTC,CASLGPGSEQYF
many,TRBD1,TRBJ2-3,TRBV10-3,TGTGCCATCAGGGAAGACAGGGGGCCCGCAGATACGCAGTATTTT,CAIREDRGPADTQYF
many,TRBD2,TRBJ2-1,TRBV27,TGTGCCAGCAGTCTTACTAGCGGTAATGAGCAGTTCTTC,CASSLTSGNEQFF
many,TRBD1,TRBJ1-2,TRBV6-1,TGTGCCAGCAGCCAACAGGGGGTCCGGGGGAATGGCTACACCTTC,CASSQQGVRGNGYTF
.,.,TRBJ2-6,TRBV6-5,TGTGCCAGCAGTTACGTAGGGGCTGGGGCCAACGTCCTGACTTTC,CASSYVGAGANVLTF
many,.,TRBJ2-2,TRBV9,TGTGCCAGCAGCCCGGCGGTGGGAGGCATGAACACCGGGGAGCTGTTTTTT,CASSPAVGGMNTGELFF
.,.,TRBJ1-5,TRBV20-1,TGCAGTGCTAGAGTAAGCTTAGGGTTTGGTAATCAGCCCCAGCATTTT,CSARVSLGFGNQPQHF
many,.,TRBJ1-3,TRBV4-2,TGTGCCAGCAGCCAAGAAACGGTCTCTGGAAACACCATATATTTT,CASSQETVSGNTIYF
many,.,TRBJ1-2,TRBV5-1,TGCGCCAGCAGCGAAACGAATCTTAACTATGGCTACACCTTC,CASSETNLNYGYTF
.,TRBD2,TRBJ2-1,TRBV20-1,TGCAGTGCCACCCGAAGTTTAGCGGGAGTCGACAATGAGCAGTTCTTC,CSATRSLAGVDNEQFF
many,.,TRBJ2-4,TRBV20-1,TGCAGTGCACCCGGGTCCAAAAACATTCAGTACTTC,CSAPGSKNIQYF
many,TRBD1,TRBJ2-5,TRBV12-5,TGTGCTAGTGGTCCCCCACAGGGGGTAGAGACCCAGTACTTC,CASGPPQGVETQYF
.,TRBD2,TRBJ2-3,TRBV10-3,TGTGCCATCAGGGAGACTAGCGGGAGCTTTGAAGATACGCAGTATTTT,CAIRETSGSFEDTQYF
few,TRBD2,TRBJ2-7,TRBV7-9,TGTGCCAGCAGCCCGCAACCGGGACTAGCGGGAGTCTACGAGCAGTACTTC,CASSPQPGLAGVYEQYF
many,.,TRBJ1-5,TRBV24-1,TGTGCCACCAGTGATCCGACAAGAGAAGGTAGCAATCAGCCCCAGCATTTT,CATSDPTREGSNQPQHF
many,.,TRBJ2-3,TRBV29-1,TGCAGCGTTGGAAACCCCTTACCGGGAGATACGCAGTATTTT,CSVGNPLPGDTQYF
.,.,TRBJ2-3,TRBV7-8,TGTGCCAGCAGCTTCCGAGAGAGGCGTGATACGCAGTATTTT,CASSFRERRDTQYF
few,TRBD1,TRBJ2-5,TRBV29-1,TGCAGCGTCGTTGACAGGGAGAGGCAAGAGACCCAGTACTTC,CSVVDRERQETQYF
few,TRBD2,TRBJ2-1,TRBV12-3/TRBV12-4,TGTGCCAGCAGTTGGAGGGCGGGAGGGAATGAGCAGTTCTTC,CASSWRAGGNEQFF
few,.,TRBJ1-6,TRBV5-1,TGCGCCAGCAGCTTGGAGGTGGGATTGGGACCCCTCCACTTT,CASSLEVGLGPLHF
many,TRBD1,TRBJ1-3,TRBV20-1,TGCAGTGCTGTCGAAGACAGGGCTGGAAACACCATATATTTT,CSAVEDRAGNTIYF
many,.,TRBJ2-1,TRBV2,TGTGCCAGCAGTGAACCGGGGAGGTATGAGCAGTTCTTC,CASSEPGRYEQFF